The source of this T cell receptor (beta chain) is a study of blood T cell repertoires in COVID-19. The overall study: Material from acute and convalescent COVID-19 was sourced from the United States, Italy and Spain. Sample material is recorded as cDNA or gDNA derived from T cells, B-cell-depleted T cells, or PBMCs.

Study processing details: For nucleated cells, counts were estimated from reference gene primer amplification. The assay was immunoSEQ multiplex PCR, and TCRdb's table has in-frame clones only and misses some. The DNA gave D and trimming, while V, J and clone size come from that table. Of fewer than 250,000 clones listed, 80% were seen once; the top ten hold approximately 6.9%. The germline gives CDR1 KGHSH, CDR2 LQKENI. V lost 0 bases and J 2 bases, leaving 10 bases between the germline ends. This CDR3 has 15 amino acids. The clonotype originates from a man in his 60s with acute or convalescent COVID-19. Sequencing input: peripheral blood. The gene calls are TRBV18 and TRBJ1-2; possible D gene TRBD1, 6 bases. In DNA form, the CDR3 reads TGTGCCAGCTCACCACCGGCCAGGGGAAACTATGGCTACACCTTC. It encodes CASSPPARGNYGYTF.